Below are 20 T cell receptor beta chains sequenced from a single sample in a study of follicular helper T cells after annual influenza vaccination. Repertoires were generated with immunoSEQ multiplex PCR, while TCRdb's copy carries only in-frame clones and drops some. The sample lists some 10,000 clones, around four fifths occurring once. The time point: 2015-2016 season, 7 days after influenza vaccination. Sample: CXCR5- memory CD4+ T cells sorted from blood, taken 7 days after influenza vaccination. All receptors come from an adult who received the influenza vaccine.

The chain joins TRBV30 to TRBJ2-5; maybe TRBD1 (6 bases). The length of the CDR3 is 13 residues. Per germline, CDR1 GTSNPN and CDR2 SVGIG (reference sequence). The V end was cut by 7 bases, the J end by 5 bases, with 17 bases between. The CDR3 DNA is TGTGCCTCAAACAGGGCATTGGGGGAGACCCAGTACTTC. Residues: CASNRALGETQYF. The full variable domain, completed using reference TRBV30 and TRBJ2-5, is SQTIHQWPATLVQPVGSPLSLECTVEGTSNPNLYWYRQAAGRGLQLLFYSVGIGQISSEVPQNLSASRPQDRQFILSSKKLLLSDSGFYLCASNRALGETQYFGPGTRLLVL.

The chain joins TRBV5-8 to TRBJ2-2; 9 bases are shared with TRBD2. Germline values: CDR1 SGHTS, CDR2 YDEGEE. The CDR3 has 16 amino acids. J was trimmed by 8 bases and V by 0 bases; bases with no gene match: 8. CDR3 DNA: TGTGCCAGCAGCTTGGTGCGGGGGGGCCTCGGAGGGGAGCTGTTTTTT. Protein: CASSLVRGGLGGELFF.

The CDR3 DNA follows: TGTGCCAGCAGGTTGGACAACTATGGCTACACCTTC. Translating gives CASRLDNYGYTF. The V gene is TRBV28, the J gene TRBJ1-2; D gene uncertain. Trimming stripped 6 bases from V and 2 bases from J, with 7 bases between. Per the germline V gene, CDR1 is MDHEN and CDR2 is SYDVKM. This CDR3 is 12 amino acids long.

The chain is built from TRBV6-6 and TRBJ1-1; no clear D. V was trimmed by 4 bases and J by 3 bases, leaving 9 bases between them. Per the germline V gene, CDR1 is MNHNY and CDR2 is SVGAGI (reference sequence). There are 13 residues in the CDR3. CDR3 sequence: CASSSDMHTEAFF. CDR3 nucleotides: TGTGCCAGCAGTTCCGACATGCACACTGAAGCTTTCTTT.

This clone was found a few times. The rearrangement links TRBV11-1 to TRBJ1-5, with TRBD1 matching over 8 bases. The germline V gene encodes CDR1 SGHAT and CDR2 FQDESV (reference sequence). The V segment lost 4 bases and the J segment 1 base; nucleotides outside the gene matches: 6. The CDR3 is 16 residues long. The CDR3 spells CASSSRGTGSNQPQHF. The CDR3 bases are TGTGCCAGCAGCTCACGCGGGACAGGAAGCAATCAGCCCCAGCATTTT.

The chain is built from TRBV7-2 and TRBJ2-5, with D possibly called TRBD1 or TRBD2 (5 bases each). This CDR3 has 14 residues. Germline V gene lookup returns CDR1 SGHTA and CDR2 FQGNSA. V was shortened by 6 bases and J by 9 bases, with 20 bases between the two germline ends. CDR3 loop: CASRGVGVPTAQYF. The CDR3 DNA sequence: TGTGCCAGCAGAGGGGTGGGAGTCCCCACGGCCCAGTACTTC.

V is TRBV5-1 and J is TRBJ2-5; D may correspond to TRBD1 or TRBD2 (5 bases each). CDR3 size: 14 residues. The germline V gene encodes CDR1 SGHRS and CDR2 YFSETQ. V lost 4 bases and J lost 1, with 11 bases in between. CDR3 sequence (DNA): TGCGCCAGCAGCGACCCGGGGCCCCAAGAGACCCAGTACTTC. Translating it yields CASSDPGPQETQYF.

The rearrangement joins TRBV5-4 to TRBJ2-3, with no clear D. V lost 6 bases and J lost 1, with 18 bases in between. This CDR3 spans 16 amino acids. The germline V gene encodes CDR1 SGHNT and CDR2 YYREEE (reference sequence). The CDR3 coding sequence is TGTGCCAGCATCCCTTCTTCTCCGGGTGGCACAGATACGCAGTATTTT. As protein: CASIPSSPGGTDTQYF.

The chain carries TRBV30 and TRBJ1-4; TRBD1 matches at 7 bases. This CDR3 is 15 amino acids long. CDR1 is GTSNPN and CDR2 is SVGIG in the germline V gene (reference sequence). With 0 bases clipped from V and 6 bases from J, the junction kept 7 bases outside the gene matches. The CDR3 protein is CAWSVGDRDYEKLFF. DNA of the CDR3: TGTGCCTGGAGTGTAGGTGACAGGGATTATGAAAAACTGTTTTTT.

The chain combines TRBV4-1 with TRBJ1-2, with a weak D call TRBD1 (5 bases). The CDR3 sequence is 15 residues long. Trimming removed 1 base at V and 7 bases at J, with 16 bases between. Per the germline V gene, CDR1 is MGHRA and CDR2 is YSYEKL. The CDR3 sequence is CASSQGAGRVGGYTF. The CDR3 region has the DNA TGCGCCAGCAGCCAAGGGGCAGGGAGGGTGGGTGGCTACACCTTC.

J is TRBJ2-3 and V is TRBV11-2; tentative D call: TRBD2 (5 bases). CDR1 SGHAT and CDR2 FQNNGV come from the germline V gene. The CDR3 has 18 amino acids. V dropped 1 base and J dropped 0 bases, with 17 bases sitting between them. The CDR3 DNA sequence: TGTGCCAGCAGCTTAGTGCTGGGAGAAAGAACTAGCACAGATACGCAGTATTTT. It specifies CASSLVLGERTSTDTQYF. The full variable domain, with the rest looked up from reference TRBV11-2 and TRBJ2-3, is EAGVAQSPRYKIIEKRQSVAFWCNPISGHATLYWYQQILGQGPKLLIQFQNNGVVDDSQLPKDRFSAERLKGVDSTLKIQPAKLEDSAVYLCASSLVLGERTSTDTQYFGPGTRLTVL.

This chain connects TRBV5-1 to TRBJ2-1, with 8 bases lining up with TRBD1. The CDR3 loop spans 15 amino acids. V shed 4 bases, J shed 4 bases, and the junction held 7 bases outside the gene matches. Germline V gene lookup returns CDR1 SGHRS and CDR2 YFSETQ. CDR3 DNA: TGCGCCAGCAGCCTGGGGACAGGAGATTACAATGAGCAGTTCTTC. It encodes CASSLGTGDYNEQFF.

The CDR3 sequence: CASSYPGQGAHEQYF. In DNA form, the CDR3 reads TGTGCCAGCAGTTACCCTGGACAGGGGGCTCACGAGCAGTACTTC. This chain links TRBV6-5 with TRBJ2-7, with 11 bases that match TRBD1. Germline-derived CDR1 and CDR2 are MNHEY and SVGAGI. This CDR3 is 15 amino acids long. Trimming cost V 2 bases and J 5 bases; bases outside gene matches: 5.

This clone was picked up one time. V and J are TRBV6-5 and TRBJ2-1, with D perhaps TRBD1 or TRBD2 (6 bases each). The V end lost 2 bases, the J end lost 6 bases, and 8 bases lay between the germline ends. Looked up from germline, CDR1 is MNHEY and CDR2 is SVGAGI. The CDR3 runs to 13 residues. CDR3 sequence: CASSYRGPNEQFF. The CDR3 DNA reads TGTGCCAGCAGTTACCGGGGGCCCAATGAGCAGTTCTTC.

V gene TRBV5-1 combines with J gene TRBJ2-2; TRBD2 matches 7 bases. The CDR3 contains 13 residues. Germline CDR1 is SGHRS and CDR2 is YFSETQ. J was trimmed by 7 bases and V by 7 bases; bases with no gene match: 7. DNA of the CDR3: TGCGCCAGCGGAACCAGCGGGGTCGGGGAGCTGTTTTTT. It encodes CASGTSGVGELFF.

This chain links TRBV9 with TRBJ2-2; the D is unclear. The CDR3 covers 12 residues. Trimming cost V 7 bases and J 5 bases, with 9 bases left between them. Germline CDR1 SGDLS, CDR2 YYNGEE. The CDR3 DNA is TGTGCCAGCGGACGGGTAACCGGGGAGCTGTTTTTT. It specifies CASGRVTGELFF.

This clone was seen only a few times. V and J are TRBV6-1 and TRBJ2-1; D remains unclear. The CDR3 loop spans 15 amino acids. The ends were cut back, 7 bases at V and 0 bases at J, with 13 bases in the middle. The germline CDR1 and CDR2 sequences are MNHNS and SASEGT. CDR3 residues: CASTLAVNSYNEQFF. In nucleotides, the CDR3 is TGTGCCAGCACCTTGGCAGTTAACTCCTACAATGAGCAGTTCTTC.

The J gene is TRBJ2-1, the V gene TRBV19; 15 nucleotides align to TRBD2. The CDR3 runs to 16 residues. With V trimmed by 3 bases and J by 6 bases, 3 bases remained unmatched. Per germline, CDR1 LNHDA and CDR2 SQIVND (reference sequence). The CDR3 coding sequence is TGTGCCAGTAGTATGGGGACTAGCGGGGGGCGCAATGAGCAGTTCTTC. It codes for CASSMGTSGGRNEQFF. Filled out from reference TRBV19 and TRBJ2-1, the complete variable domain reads DGGITQSPKYLFRKEGQNVTLSCEQNLNHDAMYWYRQDPGQGLRLIYYSQIVNDFQKGDIAEGYSVSREKKESFPLTVTSAQKNPTAFYLCASSMGTSGGRNEQFFGPGTRLTVL.

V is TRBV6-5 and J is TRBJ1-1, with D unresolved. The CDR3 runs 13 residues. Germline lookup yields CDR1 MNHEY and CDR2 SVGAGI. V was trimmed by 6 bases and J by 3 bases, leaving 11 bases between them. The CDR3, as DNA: TGTGCCAGCAGCCACGGACGGTACACTGAAGCTTTCTTT. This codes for CASSHGRYTEAFF.

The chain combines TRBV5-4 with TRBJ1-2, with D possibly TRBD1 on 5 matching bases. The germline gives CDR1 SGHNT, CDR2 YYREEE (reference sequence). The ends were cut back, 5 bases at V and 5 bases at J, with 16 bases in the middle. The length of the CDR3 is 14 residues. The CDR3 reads CASSYGTEGYGYTF. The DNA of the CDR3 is TGTGCCAGCAGTTACGGGACGGAAGGATATGGCTACACCTTC.